This paragraph covers one T cell receptor (beta chain) sequence. The data were taken from a study of blood T cells in healthy people across ages. Using a J-beta primer mix together with a sample-barcoded 5' primer, a second PCR was run for about 6 to 11 cycles. MiXCR, run by TCRdb on the 5' RACE reads, gives a single entry per CDR3 protein. The data hold some 1.6 million distinct CDR3 sequences, with about 31% observed a single time. Sequenced material: blood. This receptor was taken from a woman in her 30s in good health.

In nucleotides, the CDR3 is TGTGCCAGCAGCTTAGGACAGCGGGGGGCCTACAATGAGCAGTTCTTC. Translation gives CASSLGQRGAYNEQFF. The chain employs TRBV7-3 and TRBJ2-1; 9 nucleotides agree with TRBD2. Germline CDR1 is SGHTA and CDR2 is FQGTGA. The length of the CDR3 is 16 residues. The J segment lost 2 bases and the V segment lost 2 bases, leaving 4 bases of the junction unmatched.